This T cell receptor beta chain was observed in a study of T cell responses to AZD1222 COVID-19 vaccine. General study results and limits: Two doses of AZD1222 preceded a rise in Spike-specific TCR breadth and depth.

Sequenced by immunoSEQ multiplex PCR; TCRdb stores in-frame clones only, minus some. Counted here are roughly 150,000 clones, around 91% occurring once; the ten biggest clones make up 5% to 6.5%. The CDR3 spans 16 residues. Germline CDR1 is LGHNA and CDR2 is YNFKEQ. V was clipped by 4 bases and J by 4 bases, with 19 bases between them. As regards this clone: Antigen specificity is unknown.

This clonotype originated in an adult who received the AZD1222 COVID-19 vaccine. Sample: peripheral blood, taken 28 days after the second AZD1222 dose. The rearrangement uses TRBV4-2 and TRBJ1-2, with D tentatively TRBD1 (5 bases). The CDR3 is CASSPGAGVLTYGYTF. CDR3 DNA sequence: TGTGCCAGCAGCCCCGGGGCGGGGGTTCTGACCTATGGCTACACCTTC.